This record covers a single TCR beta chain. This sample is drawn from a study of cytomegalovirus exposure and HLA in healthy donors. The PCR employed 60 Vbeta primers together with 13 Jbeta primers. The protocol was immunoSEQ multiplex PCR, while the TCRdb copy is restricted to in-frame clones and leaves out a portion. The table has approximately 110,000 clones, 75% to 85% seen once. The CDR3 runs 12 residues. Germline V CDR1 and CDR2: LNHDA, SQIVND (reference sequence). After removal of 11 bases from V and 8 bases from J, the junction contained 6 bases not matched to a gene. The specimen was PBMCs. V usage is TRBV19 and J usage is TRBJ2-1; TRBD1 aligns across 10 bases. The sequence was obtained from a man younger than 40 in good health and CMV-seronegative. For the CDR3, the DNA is TGTGCCTCCTGGGACAGGGGCCATGAGCAGTTCTTC. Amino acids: CASWDRGHEQFF.